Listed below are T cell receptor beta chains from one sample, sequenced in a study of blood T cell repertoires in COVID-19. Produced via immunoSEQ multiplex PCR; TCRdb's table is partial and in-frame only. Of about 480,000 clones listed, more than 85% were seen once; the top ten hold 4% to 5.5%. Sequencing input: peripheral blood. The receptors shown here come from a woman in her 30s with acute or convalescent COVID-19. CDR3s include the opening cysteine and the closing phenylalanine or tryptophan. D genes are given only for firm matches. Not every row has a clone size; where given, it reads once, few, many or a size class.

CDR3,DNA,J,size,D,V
CASGGQFYEQYF,TGTGCCAGCGGGGGACAGTTCTACGAGCAGTACTTC,TRBJ2-7,NA,TRBD1,TRBV2
CASSLDGTAQETQYF,TGTGCCAGCAGCTTAGACGGGACAGCTCAAGAGACCCAGTACTTC,TRBJ2-5,NA,TRBD1,TRBV7-9
CASRLAGGHEQFF,TGCGCCAGCAGGTTAGCGGGGGGGCATGAGCAGTTCTTC,TRBJ2-1,NA,TRBD2,TRBV10-2
CAINRVSTDTQYF,TGTGCCATTAACAGGGTTAGCACAGATACGCAGTATTTT,TRBJ2-3,NA,NA,TRBV6-5
CASSFQITEAFF,TGTGCCAGCAGTTTCCAAATCACAGAAGCTTTCTTT,TRBJ1-1,NA,NA,TRBV28
CASEAGTTGELFF,TGCGCCAGCGAAGCGGGGACCACCGGGGAGCTGTTTTTT,TRBJ2-2,NA,TRBD2,TRBV5-1
CASSLVTGRATDTQYF,TGTGCCAGCAGCTTAGTAACGGGTCGTGCAACAGATACGCAGTATTTT,TRBJ2-3,NA,NA,TRBV7-8
CASSSASLSGTGPAEQYF,TGTGCCAGCAGTTCAGCCTCCCTCTCGGGGACAGGGCCAGCCGAGCAGTACTTC,TRBJ2-7,NA,TRBD1,TRBV27
CASIVPRADGTEAFF,TGTGCCAGCATAGTTCCCAGGGCCGACGGCACTGAAGCTTTCTTT,TRBJ1-1,NA,NA,TRBV6-5
CASSQDPMTAYGYTF,TGTGCCAGCAGCCAAGATCCGATGACAGCCTATGGCTACACCTTC,TRBJ1-2,NA,NA,TRBV3-1/TRBV3-2
CASSLVGGSTEAFF,TGTGCCAGCAGCTTAGTGGGAGGGAGCACTGAAGCTTTCTTT,TRBJ1-1,NA,NA,TRBV11-3
CASTLPGGNTIYF,TGTGCCAGCACCTTACCGGGGGGAAACACCATATATTTT,TRBJ1-3,NA,NA,TRBV6-5
CASNRDTSGGPYQETQYF,TGTGCCAGCAATCGCGATACTAGCGGGGGACCGTACCAAGAGACCCAGTACTTC,TRBJ2-5,NA,TRBD2,TRBV2
CASSVQGNTIYF,TGTGCCAGCAGCGTACAGGGAAACACCATATATTTT,TRBJ1-3,NA,NA,TRBV2
CASSLDSVYNEQFF,TGTGCCAGCAGCTTAGATTCTGTTTACAATGAGCAGTTCTTC,TRBJ2-1,once,NA,TRBV11-3
CASRYGLAGGRSTDTQYF,TGCGCCAGCAGGTACGGACTAGCGGGGGGACGGAGCACAGATACGCAGTATTTT,TRBJ2-3,NA,TRBD2,TRBV4-1
CSASRDNEAFF,TGCAGTGCTAGCCGGGACAATGAAGCTTTCTTT,TRBJ1-1,few,NA,TRBV20-1
CASSTGTSFSDTQYF,TGTGCCAGTAGTACGGGGACTAGCTTTTCAGATACGCAGTATTTT,TRBJ2-3,NA,TRBD2,TRBV19
CASSPQRGAGNTIYF,TGTGCCAGCTCACCCCAGCGGGGTGCCGGAAACACCATATATTTT,TRBJ1-3,NA,NA,TRBV18
CASSEGGASTDTQYF,TGTGCCAGCAGTGAAGGCGGGGCCAGCACAGATACGCAGTATTTT,TRBJ2-3,few,NA,TRBV6-4
CASSPGAPGQLAGANVLTF,TGTGCCAGCTCACCAGGGGCCCCGGGACAGTTAGCTGGGGCCAACGTCCTGACTTTC,TRBJ2-6,few,TRBD1,TRBV18
CAWRPGLAGTGELFF,TGTGCCTGGAGACCAGGACTAGCGGGCACCGGGGAGCTGTTTTTT,TRBJ2-2,NA,TRBD2,TRBV30
CASSLGQGDQPQHF,TGTGCCAGCAGTTTGGGACAGGGAGATCAGCCCCAGCATTTT,TRBJ1-5,NA,TRBD1,TRBV27
CAWSKGQGAEETQYF,TGTGCCTGGAGTAAGGGACAGGGTGCAGAAGAGACCCAGTACTTC,TRBJ2-5,NA,TRBD1,TRBV30
CASSLAPTDGNTIYF,TGTGCCAGCAGCTTAGCTCCGACAGACGGAAACACCATATATTTT,TRBJ1-3,NA,NA,TRBV13
CASSHGQGTGELFF,TGCGCCAGCAGCCACGGACAGGGAACCGGGGAGCTGTTTTTT,TRBJ2-2,NA,TRBD1,TRBV4-1
CASSFGRVGYTF,TGTGCCAGCAGTTTTGGTAGAGTGGGCTACACCTTC,TRBJ1-2,NA,NA,TRBV12-3/TRBV12-4
CASSNTGGAIYGYTF,TGTGCCAGTAGCAACACAGGGGGCGCCATCTATGGCTACACCTTC,TRBJ1-2,NA,TRBD1,TRBV19
CASSYSYLGTGFAGELFF,TGTGCCAGCAGTTACTCATACCTCGGGACAGGGTTCGCCGGGGAGCTGTTTTTT,TRBJ2-2,NA,TRBD1,TRBV6-2/TRBV6-3
CASSYLVSGRETQYF,TGTGCCAGCAGTTACCTGGTCTCGGGGAGGGAGACCCAGTACTTC,TRBJ2-5,NA,NA,TRBV6-2/TRBV6-3
CASSPGTSASEQYF,TGTGCCAGCAGCCCAGGGACTAGCGCGTCCGAGCAGTACTTC,TRBJ2-7,NA,TRBD2,TRBV5-4
CATSRGGAQETQYF,TGTGCCACCAGCAGAGGGGGAGCGCAAGAGACCCAGTACTTC,TRBJ2-5,NA,NA,TRBV15
CASSWDSSSYNEQFF,TGTGCCAGCAGCTGGGACTCGAGCTCCTACAATGAGCAGTTCTTC,TRBJ2-1,NA,NA,TRBV5-4
CASSRSDWLEAFF,TGTGCCAGCAGTCGATCGGACTGGCTTGAAGCTTTCTTT,TRBJ1-1,NA,NA,TRBV13
CASSKAVGRKISNQPQHF,TGTGCCAGCAGCAAAGCTGTGGGCAGAAAAATTAGCAATCAGCCCCAGCATTTT,TRBJ1-5,NA,NA,TRBV21-1
CASSLVRGLSASQHF,TGTGCCAGCAGCTTAGTCCGGGGTCTTTCCGCGTCCCAGCATTTT,TRBJ1-5,NA,NA,TRBV7-2
CAWSVKRAGNTIYF,TGTGCCTGGAGTGTAAAGAGGGCGGGAAACACCATATATTTT,TRBJ1-3,NA,NA,TRBV30